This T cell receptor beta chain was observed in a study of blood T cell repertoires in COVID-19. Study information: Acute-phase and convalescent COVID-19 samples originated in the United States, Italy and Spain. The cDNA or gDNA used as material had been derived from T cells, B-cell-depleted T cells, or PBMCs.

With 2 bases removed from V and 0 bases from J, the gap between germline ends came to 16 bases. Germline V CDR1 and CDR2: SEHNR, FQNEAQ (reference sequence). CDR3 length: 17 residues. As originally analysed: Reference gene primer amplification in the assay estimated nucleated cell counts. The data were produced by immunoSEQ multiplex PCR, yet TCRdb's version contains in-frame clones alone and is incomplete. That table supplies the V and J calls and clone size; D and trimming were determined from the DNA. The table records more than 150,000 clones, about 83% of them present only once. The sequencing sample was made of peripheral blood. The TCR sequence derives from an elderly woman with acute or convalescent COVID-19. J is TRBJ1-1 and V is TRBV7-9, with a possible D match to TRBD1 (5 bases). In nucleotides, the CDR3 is TGTGCCAGCAGCTTAAAGGGGTGGCGGGGAATGAACACTGAAGCTTTCTTT. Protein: CASSLKGWRGMNTEAFF.